One and the same sample provided the 2 T cell receptor beta chains below, sequenced in a study of cytomegalovirus exposure and HLA in healthy donors (dated by TCRdb to the late 2010s). Receptor amplification or capture employed the immunoSEQ multiplex PCR assay. For the multiplex PCR, a mixture combining 60 forward primers for TCR Vbeta segments and 13 reverse primers for TCR Jbeta segments was used. The immuneACCESS repertoire file appears here via TCRdb, limited to in-frame rearrangements. These files lack a portion of the clones; in checked studies, under half of the deficit traces to unresolved V genes, and the cause of the others is not known. Recorded for this sample are 200,000 to 250,000 clones; more than 65% of them occurred a single time. The ten biggest clones cover 1.8% of the sample. The sequencing input was PBMCs. The receptors shown here come from a woman in her thirties in good health and CMV-seronegative.

The CDR3 loop is CASSTGTGSPGELFF. CDR3 sequence (DNA): TGTGCCAGCAGCACCGGGACAGGGAGTCCCGGGGAGCTGTTTTTT. The rearrangement uses TRBV6-1 and TRBJ2-2; TRBD1 agrees at 9 bases. J lost 6 bases, V lost 6 bases, and 8 bases had no gene match. The CDR3 covers 15 residues. Germline V gene lookup returns CDR1 MNHNS and CDR2 SASEGT.

V usage is TRBV4-2 and J usage is TRBJ2-1; TRBD2 matches at 12 bases. In germline, CDR1 is LGHNA, CDR2 YNFKEQ. V was clipped by 0 bases and J by 5 bases; unmatched bases: 2. This CDR3 has 16 amino acids. The DNA for the CDR3 is TGTGCCAGCAGCCAAGAACTAGCGGGGGGCCACAATGAGCAGTTCTTC. Amino acids: CASSQELAGGHNEQFF.